This T cell receptor (beta chain) was retrieved from a study of T cell repertoires in cytomegalovirus infection. Trimming took off 3 bases at V and 7 bases at J, with 1 base between the two ends. Germline V gene sequence: CDR1 SGHDN, CDR2 FVKESK. This CDR3 region has 11 residues. TCRdb recomputed calls from the reads with MiXCR, one row per CDR3 protein. The sample consists of fewer than 300,000 distinct CDR3 sequences, roughly 25% of them appearing once. The sequencing sample was made of PBMCs. This chain joins TRBV14 and TRBJ1-6; D remains ambiguous. This clonotype was obtained from a human donor in good health (CMV status not recorded). Some clones in this sample may be carry-over from other donors' samples. DNA for the CDR3: TGTGCCAGCAGCCAGAATTCACCCCTCCACTTT. Its translation: CASSQNSPLHF.